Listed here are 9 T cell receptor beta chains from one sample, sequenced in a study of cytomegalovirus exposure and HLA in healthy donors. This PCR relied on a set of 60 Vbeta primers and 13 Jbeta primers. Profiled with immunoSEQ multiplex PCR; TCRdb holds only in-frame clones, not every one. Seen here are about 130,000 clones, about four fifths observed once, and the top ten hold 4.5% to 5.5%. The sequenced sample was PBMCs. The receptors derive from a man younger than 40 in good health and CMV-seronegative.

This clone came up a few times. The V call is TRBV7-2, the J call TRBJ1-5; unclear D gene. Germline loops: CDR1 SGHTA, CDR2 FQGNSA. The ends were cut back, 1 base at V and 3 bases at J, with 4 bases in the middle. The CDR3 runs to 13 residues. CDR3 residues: CASSLGYNQPQHF. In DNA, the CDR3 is TGTGCCAGCAGCTTAGGCTACAATCAGCCCCAGCATTTT. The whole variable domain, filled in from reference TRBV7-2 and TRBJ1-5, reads GAGVSQSPSNKVTEKGKDVELRCDPISGHTALYWYRQSLGQGLEFLIYFQGNSAPDKSGLPSDRFSAERTGGSVSTLTIQRTQQEDSAVYLCASSLGYNQPQHFGDGTRLSIL.

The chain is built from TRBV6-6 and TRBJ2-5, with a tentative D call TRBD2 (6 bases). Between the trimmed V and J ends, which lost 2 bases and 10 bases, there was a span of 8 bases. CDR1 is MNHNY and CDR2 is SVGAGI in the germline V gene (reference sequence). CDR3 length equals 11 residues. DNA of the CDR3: TGTGCCAGCAGTTACGGGGAGGACCAGTACTTC. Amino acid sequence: CASSYGEDQYF.

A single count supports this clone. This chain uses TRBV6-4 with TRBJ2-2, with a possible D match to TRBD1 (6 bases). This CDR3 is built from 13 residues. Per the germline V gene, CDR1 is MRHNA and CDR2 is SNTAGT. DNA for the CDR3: TGTGCAAGCGGCAGGGGAAACACCGGGGAGCTGTTTTTT. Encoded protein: CASGRGNTGELFF.

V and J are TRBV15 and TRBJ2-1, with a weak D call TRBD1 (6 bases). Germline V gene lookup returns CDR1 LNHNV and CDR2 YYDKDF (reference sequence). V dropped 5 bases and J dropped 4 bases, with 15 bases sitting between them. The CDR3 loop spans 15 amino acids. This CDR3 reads CATSLRQAQYNEQFF. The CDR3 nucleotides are TGTGCCACCAGCCTCCGACAGGCGCAGTACAATGAGCAGTTCTTC.

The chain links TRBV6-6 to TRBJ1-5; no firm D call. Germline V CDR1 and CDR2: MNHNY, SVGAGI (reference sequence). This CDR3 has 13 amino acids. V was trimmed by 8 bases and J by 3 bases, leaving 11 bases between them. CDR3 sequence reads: CASGTRDNQPQHF. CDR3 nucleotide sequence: TGTGCCAGCGGCACTCGGGACAATCAGCCCCAGCATTTT.

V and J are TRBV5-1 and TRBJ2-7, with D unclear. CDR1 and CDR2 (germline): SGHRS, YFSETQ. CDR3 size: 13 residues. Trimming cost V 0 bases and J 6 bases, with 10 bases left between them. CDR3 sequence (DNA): TGCGCCAGCAGCTTGGCGAGTATCGCCGAGCAGTACTTC. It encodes CASSLASIAEQYF.

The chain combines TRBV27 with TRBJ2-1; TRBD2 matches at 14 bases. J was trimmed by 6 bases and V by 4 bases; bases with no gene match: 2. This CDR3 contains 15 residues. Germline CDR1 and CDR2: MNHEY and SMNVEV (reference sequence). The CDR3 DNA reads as TGTGCCAGCAGTTCGGGACTAGCGGGAGTCAATGAGCAGTTCTTC. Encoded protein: CASSSGLAGVNEQFF.

The CDR3 spells CSDRDREPVLGGYTF. For the CDR3, the DNA is TGCAGCGACAGGGACAGGGAGCCCGTTTTGGGTGGCTACACCTTC. This rearrangement joins TRBV29-1 to TRBJ1-2, with TRBD1 matching over 9 bases. Germline CDR1 is SQVTM and CDR2 is ANQGSEA. Unmatched junction bases numbered 16, after V lost 7 bases and J lost 7 bases. The length of the CDR3 is 15 residues.

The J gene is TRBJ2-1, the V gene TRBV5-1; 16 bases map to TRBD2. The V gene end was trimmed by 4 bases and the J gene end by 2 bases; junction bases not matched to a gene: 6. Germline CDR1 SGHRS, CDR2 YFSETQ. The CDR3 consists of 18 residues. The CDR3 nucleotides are TGCGCCAGCAGCCCCGGGACTAGCGGGAGGGCCCCCTACAATGAGCAGTTCTTC. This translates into CASSPGTSGRAPYNEQFF.